This TCR beta chain is drawn from a study of vaccination and CD4 T cells after COVID-19. In the study overall: Convalescent patients gave post-COVID blood a median about 95 days post-diagnosis, range 35 to 161. Collection of post-vaccine samples followed dose two by a median approximately 69 days, spanning a range of 14 to 241. Overlapping spike pools from SARS-CoV-2 and HCoV-NL63, HCoV-OC43 and HCoV-229E served as culture stimuli.

This clonotype was observed a handful of times. Antigen unknown. The germline gives CDR1 MNHNS, CDR2 SASEGT. The CDR3 sequence is 15 residues long. V lost 4 bases, J lost 4 bases, and 4 bases stayed unmatched. Sequencing of the DNA from cultured CD4+ T cells was carried out with the Oncomine TCR Beta short-read assay. Each CDR3 protein is one row after TCRdb ran MiXCR on the PCR reads. The table has more than 10,000 distinct CDR3 sequences, about two fifths seen once. Treatment meaning: approximately nine-day PBMC culture with coronavirus spike peptide pools or control peptides (ViraFEST assay). Study-wide findings and caveats: In convalescent patients, 304 of 307 vaccine-specific clones were mono-reactive for SARS-CoV-2 spike.

Sequenced input: CD4+ T cells from blood, cultured in vitro. The sequence came from a human donor who had recovered from COVID-19. This chain links TRBV6-1 with TRBJ2-1; 10 nucleotides match TRBD2. CDR3 protein: CASSVLAGGYNEQFF. In DNA form, the CDR3 reads TGTGCCAGCAGTGTATTAGCGGGAGGATACAATGAGCAGTTCTTC.